Sequencing of this T cell receptor (beta chain) was carried out in a study of T cells after somatic rescue of genetic block. Repertoires were generated with immunoSEQ multiplex PCR, while TCRdb's copy carries only in-frame clones and drops some. The table lists roughly 120,000 clones, 85% to 95% of them singletons, with roughly 1.5% in the top ten. J was trimmed by 5 bases and V by 8 bases; bases with no gene match: 9. Germline lookup yields CDR1 ENHRY and CDR2 SYGVKD. The CDR3 extends over 14 amino acids. The source material was peripheral blood mononuclear cells (PBMCs). This rearrangement joins TRBV10-3 to TRBJ2-3; TRBD1 agrees at 8 bases. The receptor's source is a young woman. This CDR3 is CAIGGGTGLDTQYF. DNA for the CDR3: TGTGCCATCGGAGGGGGGACAGGTTTAGATACGCAGTATTTT.